This is a list of T cell receptor beta chains from one sample in a study of blood T cell repertoires in COVID-19. TCRdb's copy holds only in-frame clones and misses some; the assay was immunoSEQ multiplex PCR. The table has approximately 150,000 clones, around 90% seen once. The specimen was peripheral blood. Every receptor here comes from a woman aged 60-70 years who had recovered from COVID-19. Both conserved end residues are part of each CDR3. The D gene is left open where the match is weak. Size is omitted from some rows. Given values are once, few, many or a class for expanded clones.

TRBJ1-1 - TRBV7-9 - TGTGCCAGCGTGATTCAGGACAGGAACACTGAAGCTTTCTTT CASVIQDRNTEAFF
TRBJ1-4 few TRBV5-1 - TGCGCCAGCAGCTTCAGGGACTTCAGTGGAAAACTGTTTTTT CASSFRDFSGKLFF
TRBJ2-2 - TRBV9 TRBD1 TGTGCCAGCACCCGGACAGGGGGCACCGGGGAGCTGTTTTTT CASTRTGGTGELFF
TRBJ1-5 - TRBV4-3 - TGCGCCAGCAGCCAAGATTATAAACCCTATAGCAATCAGCCCCAGCATTTT CASSQDYKPYSNQPQHF
TRBJ2-2 - TRBV9 TRBD2 TGTGCCAGCAGCCGGACTAGCAACACCGGGGAGCTGTTTTTT CASSRTSNTGELFF
TRBJ2-3 - TRBV7-6 - TGTGCCAGCAGCTTGGCGTCTAGCGATAGCACAGATACGCAGTATTTT CASSLASSDSTDTQYF
TRBJ2-2 - TRBV11-3 - TGTGCCAGCAGCCTACAGTCCACCGGGGAGCTGTTTTTT CASSLQSTGELFF
TRBJ1-2 - TRBV13 - TGTGCCAGCAGCTTCACGGGTTCGGGCTATGGCTACACCTTC CASSFTGSGYGYTF
TRBJ1-5 - TRBV19 - TGTGCCAGTAGTATTGGCCGGACTCGGGGTTTGGGGCCCCAGCATTTT CASSIGRTRGLGPQHF
TRBJ1-5 - TRBV30 TRBD1 TGTGCCTGGAGTAGGTTACAGGGGGCGGGTCAGCCCCAGCATTTT CAWSRLQGAGQPQHF
TRBJ2-1 - TRBV7-8 - TGTGCCAGCACGGATGGGCGAGACAATGAGCAGTTCTTC CASTDGRDNEQFF
TRBJ1-6 - TRBV12-3/TRBV12-4 - TGTGCCAGCAGTTTAAAGGGAGAATCACCCCTCCACTTT CASSLKGESPLHF
TRBJ1-2 - TRBV19 - TGTGCCAGTAGTAAAGCCGGGGTACAAGTAGGCGGCTACACCTTC CASSKAGVQVGGYTF
TRBJ1-6 - TRBV10-3 - TGTGCCGTGCGACAGGATCTCAATTCACCCCTCCACTTT CAVRQDLNSPLHF